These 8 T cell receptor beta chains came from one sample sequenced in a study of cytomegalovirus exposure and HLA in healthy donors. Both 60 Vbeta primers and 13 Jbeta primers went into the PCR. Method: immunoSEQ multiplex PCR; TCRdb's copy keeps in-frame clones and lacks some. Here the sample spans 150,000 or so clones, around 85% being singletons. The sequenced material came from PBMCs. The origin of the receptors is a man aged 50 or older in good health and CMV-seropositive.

The CDR3 is CASSKGGKRAYEQYF. As DNA, the CDR3 is TGTGCCAGCAGCAAAGGAGGGAAAAGGGCCTACGAGCAGTACTTC. V gene TRBV21-1 combines with J gene TRBJ2-7; whether TRBD2, the table's D call, matches the DNA was not checked. TRBV21-1 is flagged as a pseudogene. CDR3 length: 15 residues.

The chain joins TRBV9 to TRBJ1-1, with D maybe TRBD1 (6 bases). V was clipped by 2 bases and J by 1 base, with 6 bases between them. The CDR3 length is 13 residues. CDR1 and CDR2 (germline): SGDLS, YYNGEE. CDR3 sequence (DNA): TGTGCCAGCAGCGTGACAGGGAACACTGAAGCTTTCTTT. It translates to CASSVTGNTEAFF.

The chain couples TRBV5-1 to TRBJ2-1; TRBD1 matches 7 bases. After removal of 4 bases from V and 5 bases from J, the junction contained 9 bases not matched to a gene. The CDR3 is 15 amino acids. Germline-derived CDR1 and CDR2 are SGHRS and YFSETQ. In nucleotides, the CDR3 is TGCGCCAGCAGCACCATACAGGGGCAGGACAATGAGCAGTTCTTC. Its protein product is CASSTIQGQDNEQFF.

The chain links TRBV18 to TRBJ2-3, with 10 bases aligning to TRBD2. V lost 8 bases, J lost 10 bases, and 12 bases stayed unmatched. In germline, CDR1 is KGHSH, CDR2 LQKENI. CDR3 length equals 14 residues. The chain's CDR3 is CASRPSSGGNSQYF. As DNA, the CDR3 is TGTGCCAGCCGCCCCTCTAGCGGGGGAAACTCGCAGTATTTT. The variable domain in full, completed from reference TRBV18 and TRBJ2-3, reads NAGVMQNPRHLVRRRGQEARLRCSPMKGHSHVYWYRQLPEEGLKFMVYLQKENIIDESGMPKERFSAEFPKEGPSILRIQQVVRGDSAAYFCASRPSSGGNSQYFGPGTRLTVL.

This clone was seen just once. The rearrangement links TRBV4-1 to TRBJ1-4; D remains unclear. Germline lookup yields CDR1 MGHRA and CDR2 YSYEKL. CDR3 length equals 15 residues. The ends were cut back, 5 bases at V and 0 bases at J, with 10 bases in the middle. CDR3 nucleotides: TGCGCCAGCAGCTCCTATCAGGCAACTAATGAAAAACTGTTTTTT. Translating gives CASSSYQATNEKLFF.

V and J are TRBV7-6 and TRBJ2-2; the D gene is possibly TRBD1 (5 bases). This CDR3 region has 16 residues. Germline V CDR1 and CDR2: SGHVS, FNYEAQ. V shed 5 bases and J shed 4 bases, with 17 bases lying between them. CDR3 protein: CASSPLQGVGTGELFF. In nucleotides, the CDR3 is TGTGCCAGCAGCCCCCTACAAGGGGTGGGCACCGGGGAGCTGTTTTTT.

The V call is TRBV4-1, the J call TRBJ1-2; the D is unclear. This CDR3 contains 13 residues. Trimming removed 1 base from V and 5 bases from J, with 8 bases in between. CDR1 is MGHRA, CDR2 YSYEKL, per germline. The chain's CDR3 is CASSQAGGYGYTF. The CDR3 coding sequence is TGCGCCAGCAGCCAAGCGGGAGGTTATGGCTACACCTTC.

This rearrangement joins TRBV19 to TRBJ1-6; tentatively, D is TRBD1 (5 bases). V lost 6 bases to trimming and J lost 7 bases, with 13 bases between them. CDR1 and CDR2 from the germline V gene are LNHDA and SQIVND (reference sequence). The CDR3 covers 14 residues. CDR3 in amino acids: CASREGRLNSPLHF. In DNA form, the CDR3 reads TGTGCCAGTAGGGAGGGACGTTTAAATTCACCCCTCCACTTT. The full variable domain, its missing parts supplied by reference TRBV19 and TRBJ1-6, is DGGITQSPKYLFRKEGQNVTLSCEQNLNHDAMYWYRQDPGQGLRLIYYSQIVNDFQKGDIAEGYSVSREKKESFPLTVTSAQKNPTAFYLCASREGRLNSPLHFGNGTRLTVT.